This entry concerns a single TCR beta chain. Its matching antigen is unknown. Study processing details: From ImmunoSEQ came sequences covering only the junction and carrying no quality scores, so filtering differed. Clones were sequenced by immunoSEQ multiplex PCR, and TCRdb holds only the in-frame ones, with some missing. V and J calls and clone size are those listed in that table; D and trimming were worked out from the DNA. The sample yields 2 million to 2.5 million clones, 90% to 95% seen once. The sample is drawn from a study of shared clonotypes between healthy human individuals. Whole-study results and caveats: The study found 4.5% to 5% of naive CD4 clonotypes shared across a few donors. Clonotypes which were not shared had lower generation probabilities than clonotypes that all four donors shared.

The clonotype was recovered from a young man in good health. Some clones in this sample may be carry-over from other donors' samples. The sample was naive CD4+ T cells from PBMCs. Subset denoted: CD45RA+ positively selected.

The CDR3 DNA reads TGTGCCAGCAGCCCCGACAGGGGGAGTAAGGCAACTAATGAAAAACTGTTTTTT. Translated, it gives CASSPDRGSKATNEKLFF. The chain joins TRBV7-9 to TRBJ1-4, with 9 bases fitting TRBD1. With V trimmed by 5 bases and J by 0 bases, 10 bases remained unmatched. The CDR3 has 18 residues. Germline V gene data show CDR1 as SEHNR and CDR2 as FQNEAQ (reference sequence).